This entry concerns a single T cell receptor (beta chain). The data are from a study of shared T cell receptors in the human thymus. Assay used: immunoSEQ multiplex PCR; TCRdb lists only in-frame clones, some missing. This sample has around 730,000 clones, with approximately 83% found just once. These data also featured in a second study, about human thymus T cells.

The TCR was taken from a girl under three years old with a congenital heart defect. Sequencing was carried out using thymocytes.

CDR3 region: CASSITAGAPGANVLTF. The CDR3, as DNA: TGTGCCAGTAGTATCACCGCAGGGGCCCCTGGGGCCAACGTCCTGACTTTC. The chain uses TRBV19 and TRBJ2-6, with D possibly matching TRBD1 (6 bases). The V end lost 3 bases, the J end lost 2 bases, and 14 bases lay between the germline ends. CDR1 is LNHDA and CDR2 is SQIVND in the germline V gene (reference sequence). The length of the CDR3 is 17 residues. Supplemented by reference TRBV19 and TRBJ2-6, the full variable domain reads DGGITQSPKYLFRKEGQNVTLSCEQNLNHDAMYWYRQDPGQGLRLIYYSQIVNDFQKGDIAEGYSVSREKKESFPLTVTSAQKNPTAFYLCASSITAGAPGANVLTFGAGSRLTVL.